The clone carrying this T cell receptor (beta chain) is judged medium-sized. This sample stems from a study of prognosis after radiotherapy for stage I lung cancer. This CDR3 has 17 residues. J lost 2 bases, V lost 2 bases, and 9 bases had no gene match. Germline loops: CDR1 MDHEN, CDR2 SYDVKM. Two-round multiplex PCR amplified TCR beta CDR3 from genomic DNA. The first round of PCR was done with primers that matched each TRBV and TRBJ gene. Via MiXCR, TCRdb re-called the multiplex PCR reads, giving one row per CDR3 protein. The repertoire has tens of thousands of distinct CDR3 sequences, around 46% of them found once; the top ten carry 14% to 15%.

The chain carries TRBV28 and TRBJ1-3; the match to TRBD1 covers 7 bases. The sample consisted of PBMCs, taken before or after stereotactic body radiation therapy (not recorded which). This sequence originates from a donor aged 50 or older with non-small cell lung cancer. The CDR3 nucleotides are TGTGCCAGCAGTTTAGTTGGCAGGGGGAGGCCTGGAAACACCATATATTTT. As protein: CASSLVGRGRPGNTIYF.